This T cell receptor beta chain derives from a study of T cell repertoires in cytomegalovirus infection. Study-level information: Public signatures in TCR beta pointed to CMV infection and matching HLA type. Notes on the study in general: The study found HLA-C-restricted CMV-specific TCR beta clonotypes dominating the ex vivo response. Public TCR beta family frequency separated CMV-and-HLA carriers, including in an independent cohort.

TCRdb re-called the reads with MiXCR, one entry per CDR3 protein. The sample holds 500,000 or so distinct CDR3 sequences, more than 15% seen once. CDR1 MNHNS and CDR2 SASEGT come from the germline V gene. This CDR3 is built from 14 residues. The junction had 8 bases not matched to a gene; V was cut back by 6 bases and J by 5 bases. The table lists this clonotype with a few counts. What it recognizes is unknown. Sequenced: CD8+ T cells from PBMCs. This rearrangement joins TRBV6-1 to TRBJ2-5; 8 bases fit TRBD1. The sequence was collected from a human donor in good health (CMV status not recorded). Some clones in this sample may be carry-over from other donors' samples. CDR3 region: CASRGQGRMETQYF. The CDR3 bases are TGTGCCAGCAGAGGACAGGGACGAATGGAGACCCAGTACTTC.